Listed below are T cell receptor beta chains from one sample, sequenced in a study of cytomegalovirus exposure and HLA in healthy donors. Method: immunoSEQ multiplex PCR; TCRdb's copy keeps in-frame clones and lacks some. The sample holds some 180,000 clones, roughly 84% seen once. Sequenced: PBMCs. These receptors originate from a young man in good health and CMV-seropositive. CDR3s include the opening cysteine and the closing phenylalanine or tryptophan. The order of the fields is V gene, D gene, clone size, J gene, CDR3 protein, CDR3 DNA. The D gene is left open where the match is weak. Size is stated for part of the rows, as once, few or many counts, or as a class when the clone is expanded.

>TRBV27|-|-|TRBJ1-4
CASSFIPAGATNEKLFF
TGTGCCAGCAGTTTTATCCCGGCAGGGGCAACTAATGAAAAACTGTTTTTT
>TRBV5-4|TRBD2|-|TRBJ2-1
CASSPPGLGPHNEQFF
TGTGCCAGCAGTCCCCCGGGACTAGGACCCCACAATGAGCAGTTCTTC
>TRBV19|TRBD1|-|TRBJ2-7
CASSIGRGTYEQYF
TGTGCCAGTAGTATCGGCAGGGGGACCTACGAGCAGTACTTC
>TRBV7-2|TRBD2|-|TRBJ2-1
CASSSVAGVVHEQFF
TGTGCCAGCAGCTCTGTTGCGGGAGTAGTCCATGAGCAGTTCTTC
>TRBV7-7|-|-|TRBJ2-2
CASSVGREYGELFF
TGTGCTAGCAGCGTGGGCCGGGAGTACGGGGAGCTGTTTTTT
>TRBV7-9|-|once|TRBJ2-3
CASLLQGPGEDTDTQYF
TGTGCCAGTCTCCTCCAAGGGCCAGGGGAAGACACAGATACGCAGTATTTT
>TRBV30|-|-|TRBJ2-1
CAWSVLNEQFF
TGTGCCTGGAGTGTACTCAATGAGCAGTTCTTC
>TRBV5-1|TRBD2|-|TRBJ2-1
CASSGGLAGVSSYNEQFF
TGCGCCAGCAGCGGCGGACTAGCGGGAGTCTCGTCCTACAATGAGCAGTTCTTC
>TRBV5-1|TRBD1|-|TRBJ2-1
CASSLEDRDYNEQFF
TGCGCCAGCAGCTTGGAGGACAGGGACTACAATGAGCAGTTCTTC
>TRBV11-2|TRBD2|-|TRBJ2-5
CASSLGPAGVGETQYF
TGTGCCAGCAGCTTAGGCCCAGCGGGAGTGGGCGAGACCCAGTACTTC
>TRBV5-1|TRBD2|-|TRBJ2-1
CATRGGTSGNEQFF
TGCGCCACCCGGGGAGGGACTAGCGGCAATGAGCAGTTCTTC
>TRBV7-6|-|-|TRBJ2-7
CASSLGTDSYEQYF
TGTGCCAGCAGCTTAGGTACAGACTCCTACGAGCAGTACTTC